These 27 T cell receptor beta chains came from one sample sequenced in a study of technical replicates of blood from several donors (dated by TCRdb to about 2017). To prepare the library, the immunoSEQ multiplex PCR assay was applied. TCRdb holds this immuneACCESS table with in-frame rearrangements only. Some clones are missing; in checked studies, unresolved V genes explain under half, and the rest has no known cause. For this sample there are roughly 14,000 clones; over 75% appear just once. 12% of the sample is taken by the ten largest. Input material: PBMCs. All receptors come from a human donor in good health.

The chain recombines TRBV4-1 with TRBJ2-7; D call uncertain. V gave up 3 bases and J gave up 7 bases, with 10 bases separating them. The length of the CDR3 is 12 residues. Germline V lookup: CDR1 MGHRA, CDR2 YSYEKL. The CDR3 is CASSHPSREQYF. DNA of the CDR3: TGCGCCAGCAGCCACCCCTCGAGGGAGCAGTACTTC.

The J gene is TRBJ2-7, the V gene TRBV30; 7 bases align to TRBD1. V was clipped by 7 bases and J by 2 bases; unmatched bases: 5. The CDR3 contains 12 residues. Germline V lookup: CDR1 GTSNPN, CDR2 SVGIG (reference sequence). The CDR3 DNA follows: TGTGCCTATATCACAGGGGCCTACGAGCAGTACTTC. Its protein product is CAYITGAYEQYF.

The chain is built from TRBV15 and TRBJ2-2; 12 positions agree with TRBD2. This CDR3 comprises 17 residues. CDR1 is LNHNV, CDR2 YYDKDF, per germline (reference sequence). V dropped 5 bases and J dropped 7; count of bases not matched to a gene: 11. The CDR3 protein is CATSAGLPSGRGGELFF. The CDR3 region has the DNA TGTGCCACCAGCGCCGGCCTTCCTAGCGGGAGGGGCGGGGAGCTGTTTTTT.

This clone was detected only once. J is TRBJ2-5 and V is TRBV18; no definite D call. The CDR3 has 15 residues. Per the germline V gene, CDR1 is KGHSH and CDR2 is LQKENI. V was trimmed by 1 base and J by 5 bases, leaving 14 bases between them. CDR3 protein: CASSPRAGAGETQYF. For the CDR3, the DNA is TGTGCCAGCTCACCACGTGCCGGTGCCGGGGAGACCCAGTACTTC.

The rearrangement joins TRBV10-1 to TRBJ1-3; 9 bases are a match to TRBD1. Germline CDR1 is WNHNN and CDR2 is SYGVQD (reference sequence). This CDR3 comprises 15 residues. Trimming at V came to 3 bases and at J to 8 bases, leaving 8 bases not matched to a gene. Written as DNA, the CDR3 is TGCGCCAGCAGTGACGGGACAGGGTCGAAACACACCATATATTTT. Its protein is CASSDGTGSKHTIYF.

The genes are TRBV5-1 and TRBJ2-7; 7 nucleotides match TRBD2. V trimming: 3 bases; J trimming: 6 bases; junction bases outside the gene matches: 12. Germline assignment: CDR1 SGHRS and CDR2 YFSETQ. The CDR3 spans 15 residues. CDR3 sequence reads: CASSWGGGFSLEQYF. The CDR3 DNA follows: TGCGCCAGCAGCTGGGGGGGAGGGTTCTCCCTCGAGCAGTACTTC.

CDR3 loop: CASSRLTGGSYEQYF. Here the CDR3 DNA reads TGTGCCAGCAGTCGCCTGACAGGGGGCTCCTACGAGCAGTACTTC. The V and J genes are TRBV6-1 and TRBJ2-7, with TRBD1 identical over 9 bases. The length of the CDR3 is 15 residues. CDR1 is MNHNS, CDR2 SASEGT, per germline. J lost 0 bases, V lost 5 bases, and 5 bases had no gene match.

The genes are TRBV15 and TRBJ2-3; 12 nucleotides line up with TRBD2. Germline CDR1 is LNHNV and CDR2 is YYDKDF (reference sequence). J was trimmed by 4 bases and V by 5 bases; bases with no gene match: 7. CDR3 length: 16 amino acids. The CDR3 sequence: CATSFRTSGKSDTQYF. The CDR3 region has the DNA TGTGCCACCAGCTTTCGGACTAGCGGGAAATCAGATACGCAGTATTTT.

The J gene is TRBJ2-7, the V gene TRBV5-1; 9 bases are shared with TRBD2. CDR1 is SGHRS and CDR2 is YFSETQ in the germline V gene. Germline trimming cut 0 bases from V and 5 bases from J; bases unmatched to any gene: 3. The CDR3 is 14 amino acids. The CDR3 protein is CASSLGTSADEQYF. The CDR3, as DNA: TGCGCCAGCAGCTTGGGGACTAGCGCGGACGAGCAGTACTTC.

The chain joins TRBV14 to TRBJ2-7, with D unresolved. The CDR3 covers 11 residues. Per the germline V gene, CDR1 is SGHDN and CDR2 is FVKESK. V shed 3 bases and J shed 6 bases, with 6 bases lying between them. The CDR3 reads CASSHGGEQYF. The CDR3 coding sequence is TGTGCCAGCAGCCACGGTGGCGAGCAGTACTTC. The whole variable domain, remainder taken from reference TRBV14 and TRBJ2-7, is EAGVTQFPSHSVIEKGQTVTLRCDPISGHDNLYWYRRVMGKEIKFLLHFVKESKQDESGMPNNRFLAERTGGTYSTLKVQPAELEDSGVYFCASSHGGEQYFGPGTRLTVT.

The CDR3 DNA reads TGTGCCACCAGCATGACAGGGCCCCATCAGCCCCAGCATTTT. Its protein product is CATSMTGPHQPQHF. This sequence joins TRBV15 and TRBJ1-5; 7 bases map to TRBD1. The CDR3 runs 14 residues. V trimming: 4 bases; J trimming: 5 bases; junction bases outside the gene matches: 5. Germline values: CDR1 LNHNV, CDR2 YYDKDF (reference sequence).

This rearrangement joins TRBV15 to TRBJ2-7; 9 nucleotides agree with TRBD1. J was trimmed by 4 bases and V by 6 bases; bases with no gene match: 13. Germline V gene lookup returns CDR1 LNHNV and CDR2 YYDKDF (reference sequence). The CDR3 has 16 residues. CDR3 in DNA: TGTGCCACCAGTCTGAAGGGCGGGACAGGGCCTTACGAGCAGTACTTC. Its protein product is CATSLKGGTGPYEQYF.

V usage is TRBV19 and J usage is TRBJ2-1, with TRBD2 identical over 9 bases. The CDR3 spans 15 residues. V trimming: 4 bases; J trimming: 7 bases; junction bases outside the gene matches: 8. Per germline, CDR1 LNHDA and CDR2 SQIVND (reference sequence). CDR3 loop: CASSRIAGVGNEQFF. The CDR3 DNA reads as TGTGCCAGTAGTAGAATAGCGGGAGTAGGTAATGAGCAGTTCTTC.

The chain links TRBV5-1 to TRBJ2-3, with 13 bases lining up with TRBD2. This CDR3 spans 16 amino acids. In germline, CDR1 is SGHRS, CDR2 YFSETQ. J gave up 2 bases and V 3 bases, and 3 bases lay outside the gene matches. CDR3 region: CASSSGLAGITDTQYF. CDR3 nucleotides: TGCGCCAGCAGCTCGGGACTAGCGGGAATCACAGATACGCAGTATTTT.

This chain joins TRBV11-1 and TRBJ2-2; tentative D call: TRBD2 (5 bases). V gave up 2 bases and J gave up 7 bases, with 11 bases separating them. The CDR3 runs to 14 residues. Germline assignment: CDR1 SGHAT and CDR2 FQDESV (reference sequence). CDR3 region: CASSLRESYGELFF. The DNA for the CDR3 is TGTGCCAGCAGCTTACGGGAATCGTACGGGGAGCTGTTTTTT.

This chain uses TRBV6-1 with TRBJ1-5, with 7 bases aligning to TRBD1. V lost 4 bases and J lost 1; bases outside the gene matches: 7. The length of the CDR3 is 16 residues. Germline V gives CDR1 MNHNS, CDR2 SASEGT. The CDR3 is CASSVMTGNSNQPQHF. The DNA of the CDR3 is TGTGCCAGCAGTGTGATGACAGGGAACAGCAATCAGCCCCAGCATTTT.

A single count supports this clone. CDR3 sequence: CASSLGQIYGYTF. DNA of the CDR3: TGTGCCAGCAGCCTAGGACAGATCTATGGCTACACCTTC. The rearrangement links TRBV6-6 to TRBJ1-2, with D possibly TRBD1 on 6 matching bases. This CDR3 has 13 amino acids. The V gene lost 6 bases and the J gene lost 4 bases, with 12 bases spanning the gap. Germline values: CDR1 MNHNY, CDR2 SVGAGI (reference sequence).

The J gene is TRBJ2-7, the V gene TRBV5-1, with D possibly being TRBD1 (6 bases). The CDR3 spans 14 residues. In germline, CDR1 is SGHRS, CDR2 YFSETQ. The V and J ends lost 2 bases and 5 bases respectively, with 14 bases between them. The CDR3 protein is CASSFDRSSDEQYF. CDR3 coding DNA: TGCGCCAGCAGCTTTGACAGGTCGTCCGACGAGCAGTACTTC.

This clone appeared once. The V gene is TRBV14, the J gene TRBJ2-7; TRBD1 might be the D (6 bases). Trimming removed 0 bases from V and 2 bases from J, with 11 bases in between. The length of the CDR3 is 15 residues. The V gene's germline CDR1 is SGHDN and CDR2 FVKESK. CDR3 sequence reads: CASSQDQGSPYEQYF. Here the CDR3 DNA reads TGTGCCAGCAGCCAAGATCAGGGGTCGCCCTACGAGCAGTACTTC.

The chain has TRBV5-1 and TRBJ1-1; 7 bases map to TRBD1. The ends lost 3 bases at V and 1 base at J; junction bases unmatched: 12. The CDR3 length is 17 residues. Germline V gene lookup returns CDR1 SGHRS and CDR2 YFSETQ. The CDR3 spells CASSWTGTAGTNTEAFF. CDR3 DNA: TGCGCCAGCAGCTGGACTGGGACAGCCGGCACGAACACTGAAGCTTTCTTT. The variable domain in full, with the rest retrieved from reference TRBV5-1 and TRBJ1-1, is KAGVTQTPRYLIKTRGQQVTLSCSPISGHRSVSWYQQTPGQGLQFLFEYFSETQRNKGNFPGRFSGRQFSNSRSEMNVSTLELGDSALYLCASSWTGTAGTNTEAFFGQGTRLTVV.

This chain joins TRBV28 and TRBJ1-1, with 11 bases matching TRBD1. From germline, CDR1 is MDHEN and CDR2 SYDVKM. Germline trimming cut 8 bases from V and 6 bases from J; bases unmatched to any gene: 11. CDR3 length: 15 residues. The CDR3 DNA reads as TGTGCCAGCGGGAATGGACAGGGGGCATTTTCTGAAGCTTTCTTT. It codes for CASGNGQGAFSEAFF.

Comments on this clone: A read error may account for a junction end that differs from germline. The CDR3 spells CASSKKQGEEDTQYF. As DNA, the CDR3 is TGCGCCAGCAGCAAGAAACAGGGAGAGGAAGATACACAGTATTTT. The chain carries TRBV4-1 and TRBJ2-3; tentatively, D is TRBD1 (6 bases). The length of the CDR3 is 15 residues. CDR1 and CDR2 (germline): MGHRA, YSYEKL.

This sequence joins TRBV25-1 and TRBJ2-1; 13 nucleotides agree with TRBD2. This CDR3 comprises 17 residues. V shed 6 bases, J shed 8 bases, and the junction held 13 bases outside the gene matches. CDR1 and CDR2 from the germline V gene are MGHDK and SYGVNS. CDR3 in amino acids: CASSEGLAGSLSDEQFF. CDR3 nucleotide sequence: TGTGCCAGCAGCGAGGGACTAGCGGGATCCCTCAGCGATGAGCAGTTCTTC.

This clone showed up just a few times. The chain uses TRBV7-6 and TRBJ1-5, with TRBD1 as a possible D gene (5 bases). The CDR3 contains 15 residues. V lost 1 base and J 7 bases, leaving 14 bases between the germline ends. Germline V gene lookup returns CDR1 SGHVS and CDR2 FNYEAQ. The CDR3 spells CASSLETGSFQPQHF. The CDR3 nucleotides read TGTGCCAGCAGCTTAGAAACAGGATCGTTCCAGCCCCAGCATTTT.

J is TRBJ1-1 and V is TRBV19, with TRBD1 identical over 7 bases. Germline V gene sequence: CDR1 LNHDA, CDR2 SQIVND (reference sequence). With 3 bases clipped from V and 5 bases from J, the junction kept 6 bases outside the gene matches. The CDR3 length is 14 residues. The CDR3 DNA sequence: TGTGCCAGTAGTATGCCCACAGGGGTTACTGAAGCTTTCTTT. This encodes CASSMPTGVTEAFF.

This clone was counted between two and nine times. J is TRBJ1-5 and V is TRBV5-1, with D perhaps TRBD1 (6 bases). The V end lost 3 bases, the J end lost 4 bases, and 8 bases lay between the germline ends. The CDR3 totals 13 residues. Germline V gene sequence: CDR1 SGHRS, CDR2 YFSETQ. Written as DNA, the CDR3 is TGCGCCAGCAGCTATGGACAGAATCAGCCCCAGCATTTT. This encodes CASSYGQNQPQHF.

V gene TRBV5-1 combines with J gene TRBJ1-5; a weak D match, TRBD1 (5 bases). The ends were cut back, 6 bases at V and 4 bases at J, with 17 bases in the middle. Looked up from germline, CDR1 is SGHRS and CDR2 is YFSETQ. The CDR3 contains 15 residues. The DNA for the CDR3 is TGCGCCAGCACCCCGGACCCAGGGCTTAATCAGCCCCAGCATTTT. Translated: CASTPDPGLNQPQHF. Full variable domain (missing parts from reference TRBV5-1 and TRBJ1-5): KAGVTQTPRYLIKTRGQQVTLSCSPISGHRSVSWYQQTPGQGLQFLFEYFSETQRNKGNFPGRFSGRQFSNSRSEMNVSTLELGDSALYLCASTPDPGLNQPQHFGDGTRLSIL.